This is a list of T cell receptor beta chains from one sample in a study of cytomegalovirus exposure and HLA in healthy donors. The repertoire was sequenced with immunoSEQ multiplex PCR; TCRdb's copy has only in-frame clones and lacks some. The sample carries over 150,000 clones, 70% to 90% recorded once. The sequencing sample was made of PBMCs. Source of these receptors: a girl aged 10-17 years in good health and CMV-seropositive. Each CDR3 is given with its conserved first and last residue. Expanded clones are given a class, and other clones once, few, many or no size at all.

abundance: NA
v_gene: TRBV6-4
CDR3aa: CASSLTLTASSTDTQYF

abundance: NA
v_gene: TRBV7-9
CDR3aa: CASSLNSLPLVNTEAFF

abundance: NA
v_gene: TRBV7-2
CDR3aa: CASSVDGEVRSPLHF

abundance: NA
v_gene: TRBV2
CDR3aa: CASRELAGGRETQYF

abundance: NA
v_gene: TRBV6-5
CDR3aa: CASRRQGGYTF

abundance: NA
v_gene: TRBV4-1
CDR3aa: CASSLRLPRSGGSEQFF

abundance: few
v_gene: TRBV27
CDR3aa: CASSRAASHSGANGLTF

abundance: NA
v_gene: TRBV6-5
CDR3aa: CASSVDRAGGYTF

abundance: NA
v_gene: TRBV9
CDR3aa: CASGKTGNQETQYF

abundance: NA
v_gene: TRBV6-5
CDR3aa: CASTQQGNRGYGYTF

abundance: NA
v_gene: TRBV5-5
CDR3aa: CASSSISSGGATDTQYF

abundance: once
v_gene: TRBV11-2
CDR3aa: CASSLDWTSGGRRTDTQYF

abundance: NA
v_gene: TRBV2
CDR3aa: CASSDAGLRAFF

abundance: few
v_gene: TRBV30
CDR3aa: CAWSKKDRGVYTF

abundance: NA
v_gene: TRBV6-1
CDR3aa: CASSGGTGGFRYNEQFF

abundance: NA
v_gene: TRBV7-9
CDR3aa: CASSKDIWIEQYF

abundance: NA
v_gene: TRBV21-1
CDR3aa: CASSKWGEVGNEQFF

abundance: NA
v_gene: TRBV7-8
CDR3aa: CASSLVRDRAYGYTF

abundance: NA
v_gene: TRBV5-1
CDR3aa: CASSLEQGVNSPLHF

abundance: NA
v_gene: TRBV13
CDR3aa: CASSLGAGGQDTQYF

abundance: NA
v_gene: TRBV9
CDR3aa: CASSDKGGAEAFF

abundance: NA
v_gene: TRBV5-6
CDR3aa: CASSLVGEPATYEQYF

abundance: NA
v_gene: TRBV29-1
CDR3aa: CSVELRGPNTEAFF

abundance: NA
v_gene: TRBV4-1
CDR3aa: CASSPGTAATNEKLFF

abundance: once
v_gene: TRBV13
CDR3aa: CASSLIQGGTGNTIYF

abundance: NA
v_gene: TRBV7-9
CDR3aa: CASSPDRPNTGELFF

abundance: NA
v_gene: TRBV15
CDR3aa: CATSRESRVSGAQYF

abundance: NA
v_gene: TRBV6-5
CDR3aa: CASSYTGTGDNIQYF

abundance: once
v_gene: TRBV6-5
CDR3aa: CASSYSLAMPSNEQFF

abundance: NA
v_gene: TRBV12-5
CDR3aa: CASGSGTATNEKLFF

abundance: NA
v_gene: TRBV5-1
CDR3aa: CASSLQGATGELFF

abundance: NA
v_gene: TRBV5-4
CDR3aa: CASSPSGDSYEQYF

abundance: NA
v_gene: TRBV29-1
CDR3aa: CSVAPGTGNTIYF

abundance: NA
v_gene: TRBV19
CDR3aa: CASSMIGEKTGTGYTF

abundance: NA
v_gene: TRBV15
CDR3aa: CATTSGREASHGQYF

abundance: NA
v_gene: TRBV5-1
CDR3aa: CASSALGGGASYGYTF

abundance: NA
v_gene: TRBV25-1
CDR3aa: CASSDFRTGRNTIYF

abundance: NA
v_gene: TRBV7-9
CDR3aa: CASSFGLAPEQYF

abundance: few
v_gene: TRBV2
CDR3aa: CASSVPGQGGNGELFF

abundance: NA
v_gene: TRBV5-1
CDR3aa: CASSSTGENIQYF

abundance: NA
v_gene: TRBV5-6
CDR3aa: CASSLGQGPGNTIYF

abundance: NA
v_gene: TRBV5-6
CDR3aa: CASSLFRQMNTEAFF

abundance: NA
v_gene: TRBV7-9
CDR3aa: CASSPTGGRGTEAFF

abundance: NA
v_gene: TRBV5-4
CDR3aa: CASSLVGSEKLFF

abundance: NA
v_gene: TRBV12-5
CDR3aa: CASSGQGGKPVGEQYF

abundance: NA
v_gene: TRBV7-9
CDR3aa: CASSLWRGWDNSGNTIYF

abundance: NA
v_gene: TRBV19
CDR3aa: CASSTTGQGVLWWGYTF

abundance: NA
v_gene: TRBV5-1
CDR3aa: CASSAGQSYGYTF

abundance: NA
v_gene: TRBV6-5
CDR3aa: CASKSDDGGVKTQYF

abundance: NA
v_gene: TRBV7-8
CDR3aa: CASSLRWEVSTEAFF